This T cell receptor (beta chain) was found in a study of blood T cell repertoires in COVID-19. Across the study: Both acute and convalescent COVID-19 samples were obtained from the United States, Italy and Spain.

Source study methods: Estimates of nucleated cell counts were drawn from the amplification of reference gene primers. Only in-frame clones appear in the TCRdb table, and some are missing; sequencing was by immunoSEQ multiplex PCR. D and trimming come from the DNA, and the V and J calls and clone size come from that table. The profile shows under 30,000 clones, around 82% of them singletons. Per the germline V gene, CDR1 is SQVTM and CDR2 is ANQGSEA. The V segment lost 3 bases and the J segment 4 bases; nucleotides outside the gene matches: 3. The length of the CDR3 is 13 residues. The gene calls are TRBV29-1 and TRBJ2-7; 10 nucleotides match TRBD2. Material for sequencing was peripheral blood. The TCR originated in a man older than 75 with active COVID-19. The CDR3 bases are TGCAGCGTTGACTCTAGCGGGGGTTACGAGCAGTACTTC. It encodes CSVDSSGGYEQYF.